The 5 T cell receptor beta chains listed next were all sequenced from one sample in a study of cytomegalovirus exposure and HLA in healthy donors. Amplification used 60 Vbeta primers and 13 Jbeta primers. The method was immunoSEQ multiplex PCR; TCRdb's version includes in-frame clones alone and lacks a portion of them. The sample consists of 90,000 to 95,000 clones, around 84% of them appearing once. Material for sequencing was PBMCs. Receptor source: a man in his late teens or twenties in good health and CMV-seronegative.

V is TRBV11-2 and J is TRBJ1-3; D gene ambiguous. CDR1 and CDR2 (germline): SGHAT, FQNNGV. The CDR3 totals 12 residues. V was pared by 3 bases and J by 5 bases, with 5 bases between. This CDR3 reads CASSFGRNTIYF. The CDR3 DNA follows: TGTGCCAGCAGCTTCGGGAGAAACACCATATATTTT. The variable domain in full, with the rest retrieved from reference TRBV11-2 and TRBJ1-3, is EAGVAQSPRYKIIEKRQSVAFWCNPISGHATLYWYQQILGQGPKLLIQFQNNGVVDDSQLPKDRFSAERLKGVDSTLKIQPAKLEDSAVYLCASSFGRNTIYFGEGSWLTVV.

This rearrangement joins TRBV29-1 to TRBJ1-1, with D tentatively TRBD1 (6 bases). Germline CDR1 reads SQVTM; CDR2 reads ANQGSEA. CDR3 length: 13 amino acids. The CDR3 nucleotides are TGCAGTTCGCGGGGGCGCATGCGAACTGAAGCTTTCTTT. Protein: CSSRGRMRTEAFF.

This clone came up a few times. The chain employs TRBV11-3 and TRBJ2-3; perhaps TRBD1 as D (6 bases). There are 13 residues in the CDR3. Germline V gives CDR1 SGHNT, CDR2 YENEEA. Deletions cut 6 bases from V and 4 bases from J, with 11 bases between. The CDR3 DNA sequence: TGTGCCAGCAGTACCACAGGGTCAGATACGCAGTATTTT. This encodes CASSTTGSDTQYF.

This chain links TRBV7-9 with TRBJ1-1; TRBD1 aligns across 8 bases. The germline gives CDR1 SEHNR, CDR2 FQNEAQ (reference sequence). Trimming took 6 bases from V and 5 from J; bases not matched to a gene: 2. The CDR3 runs 12 residues. CDR3 coding DNA: TGTGCCAGCAGGACAGGGGTGACTGAAGCTTTCTTT. This sequence encodes CASRTGVTEAFF.

There are a few counts of this clone. V usage is TRBV6-4 and J usage is TRBJ1-1; no clear D. The V gene lost 2 bases and the J gene lost 1 base, with 5 bases spanning the gap. The CDR3 extends over 13 amino acids. The germline gives CDR1 MRHNA, CDR2 SNTAGT. The CDR3 DNA reads as TGTGCCAGCAGTGACAGCGCGAACACTGAAGCTTTCTTT. Translating gives CASSDSANTEAFF.